This T cell receptor beta chain stems from a study of response to subunit inactivated influenza vaccine. Regarding the study as a whole: Seasonal influenza vaccination, on each occasion, was suggested by the authors to recruit few new T cells.

Comment on this clonotype: Its antigen is undetermined.

TCRdb independently ran MiXCR on the RT-PCR reads; one entry per CDR3 protein. This sample has 500,000 to 600,000 distinct CDR3 sequences, with about 17% found just once. CDR3 length: 17 residues. Germline CDR1 and CDR2: MGHRA and YSYEKL. V gave up 4 bases and J gave up 6 bases, with 23 bases separating them. This TCR came from a man in his fifties or sixties who received an inactivated influenza vaccine. The material was CD4+ T cells sorted from PBMCs, obtained roughly 24 months after vaccination. This chain connects TRBV4-1 to TRBJ2-3, with D maybe TRBD2 (6 bases). The CDR3 DNA is TGCGCCAGCAGCCCGTCTGGGGACGCCGGGGGTCGGGATACGCAGTATTTT. Its protein is CASSPSGDAGGRDTQYF.